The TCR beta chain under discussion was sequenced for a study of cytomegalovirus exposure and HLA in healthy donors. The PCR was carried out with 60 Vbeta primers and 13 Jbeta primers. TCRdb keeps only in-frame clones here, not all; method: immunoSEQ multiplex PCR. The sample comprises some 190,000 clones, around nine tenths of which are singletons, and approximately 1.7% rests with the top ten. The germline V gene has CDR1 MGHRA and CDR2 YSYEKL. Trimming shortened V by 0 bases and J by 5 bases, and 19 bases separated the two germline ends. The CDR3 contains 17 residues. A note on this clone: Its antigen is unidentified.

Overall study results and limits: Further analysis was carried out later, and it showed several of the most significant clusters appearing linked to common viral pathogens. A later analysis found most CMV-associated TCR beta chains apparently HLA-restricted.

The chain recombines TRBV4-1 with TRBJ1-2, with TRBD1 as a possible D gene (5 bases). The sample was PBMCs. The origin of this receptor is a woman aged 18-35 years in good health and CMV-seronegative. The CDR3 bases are TGCGCCAGCAGCCAAGATCCACGGGGGGGGACGGGATATGGCTACACCTTC. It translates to CASSQDPRGGTGYGYTF.